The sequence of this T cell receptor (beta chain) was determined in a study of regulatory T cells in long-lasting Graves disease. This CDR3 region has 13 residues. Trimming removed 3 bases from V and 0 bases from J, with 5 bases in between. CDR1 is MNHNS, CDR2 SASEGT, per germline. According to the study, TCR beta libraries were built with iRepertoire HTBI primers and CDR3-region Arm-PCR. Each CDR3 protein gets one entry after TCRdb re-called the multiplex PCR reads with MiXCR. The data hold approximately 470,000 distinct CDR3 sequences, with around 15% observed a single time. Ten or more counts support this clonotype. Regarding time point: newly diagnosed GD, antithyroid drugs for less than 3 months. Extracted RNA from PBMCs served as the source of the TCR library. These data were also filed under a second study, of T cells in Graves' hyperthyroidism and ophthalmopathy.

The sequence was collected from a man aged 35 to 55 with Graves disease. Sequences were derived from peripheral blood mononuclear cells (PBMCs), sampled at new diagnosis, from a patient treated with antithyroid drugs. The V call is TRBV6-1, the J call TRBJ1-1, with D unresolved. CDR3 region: CASSDGMNTEAFF. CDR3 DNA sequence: TGTGCCAGCAGTGACGGCATGAACACTGAAGCTTTCTTT.